These 31 T cell receptor beta chains were sequenced from one sample in a study of beta chain features in type 1 diabetes. Their cognate antigens are unknown. Since all of the isolated RNA was reverse transcribed, expressed TCRB transcripts were what got sequenced. Assay: immunoSEQ multiplex PCR; the TCRdb copy retains only in-frame clones and omits some. The table includes 600,000 to 700,000 clones, roughly 13% detected once. Study-level results: In all four CD4+ subsets, TCRB CDR3 length was significantly, moderately reduced in type 1 diabetes.

The specimen was naive CD4+ T cells from blood. These TCRs come from a man between 18 and 29 years old with type 1 diabetes.

This clone was seen a few times. The chain has TRBV2 and TRBJ2-5; D perhaps matches TRBD2 (6 bases). Trimming removed 4 bases at V and 3 bases at J, with 15 bases between. CDR3 length: 15 amino acids. CDR1 and CDR2 from the germline V gene are SNHLY and FYNNEI. CDR3: CASSVSGTPEETQYF. The CDR3 DNA follows: TGTGCCAGCAGTGTGTCGGGGACTCCCGAAGAGACCCAGTACTTC.

This sequence joins TRBV2 and TRBJ2-3, with 7 positions matching TRBD1. Per germline, CDR1 SNHLY and CDR2 FYNNEI. The CDR3 is 13 amino acids. The J segment lost 7 bases and the V segment lost 8 bases, leaving 9 bases of the junction unmatched. The CDR3, as DNA: TGTGCCAGCGGTCCAGGGGGACACAATACGCAGTATTTT. It encodes CASGPGGHNTQYF.

This chain's CDR3 is CASSQLIQGVNTEAFF. CDR3 sequence (DNA): TGCGCCAGCAGCCAGCTAATTCAGGGGGTGAACACTGAAGCTTTCTTT. The V and J genes are TRBV4-1 and TRBJ1-1, with 7 bases identical to TRBD1. Losses at the gene ends were 3 bases for V and 0 bases for J; bases not matched to a gene: 7. Germline values: CDR1 MGHRA, CDR2 YSYEKL. The CDR3 length is 16 residues.

This clone was picked up many times. At the DNA level, this CDR3 is encoded by other sequences in the same sample as well. The J gene is TRBJ2-7, the V gene TRBV27; unclear D gene. Trimming stripped 4 bases from V and 0 bases from J, with 1 base between. Germline-derived CDR1 and CDR2 are MNHEY and SMNVEV (reference sequence). The CDR3 has 11 amino acids. The CDR3 region is CASSSSYEQYF. The CDR3 DNA is TGTGCCAGCAGTTCCTCCTACGAGCAGTACTTC.

The rearrangement uses TRBV30 and TRBJ1-2; the D gene is possibly TRBD1 (6 bases). This CDR3 has 17 residues. V was pared by 5 bases and J by 7 bases, with 29 bases between. Germline assignment: CDR1 GTSNPN and CDR2 SVGIG (reference sequence). The CDR3 bases are TGTGCCTGGCCCCCCGGGCAGGGGTTGTCGCCAACTGGTGGCTACACCTTC. It is translated as CAWPPGQGLSPTGGYTF. Based on the CDR3 plus reference TRBV30 and TRBJ1-2, the full variable domain is SQTIHQWPATLVQPVGSPLSLECTVEGTSNPNLYWYRQAAGRGLQLLFYSVGIGQISSEVPQNLSASRPQDRQFILSSKKLLLSDSGFYLCAWPPGQGLSPTGGYTFGSGTRLTVV.

The J gene is TRBJ1-2, the V gene TRBV9; D is perhaps TRBD1 (5 bases). Germline CDR1 SGDLS, CDR2 YYNGEE. The CDR3 runs to 14 residues. Trimming removed 0 bases at V and 8 bases at J, with 14 bases between. CDR3 nucleotide sequence: TGTGCCAGCAGCGTAGAGGGCGGGGCGCGAGGCTACACCTTC. It specifies CASSVEGGARGYTF.

The chain links TRBV7-9 to TRBJ1-5; D possibly corresponds to TRBD1 (5 bases). The V gene lost 5 bases and the J gene lost 9 bases, with 14 bases spanning the gap. CDR1 and CDR2 (germline): SEHNR, FQNEAQ (reference sequence). The CDR3 sequence is 13 residues long. CDR3 sequence: CASSPGLLGPQHF. The CDR3 DNA reads TGTGCCAGCAGCCCGGGACTCCTCGGGCCCCAGCATTTT.

The V call is TRBV29-1, the J call TRBJ1-6, with D uncertain. The CDR3 length is 13 residues. CDR1 is SQVTM, CDR2 ANQGSEA, per germline. V gave up 4 bases and J gave up 7 bases, with 11 bases separating them. DNA for the CDR3: TGCAGCGTTGGCGCTAACGACAATTCACCCCTCCACTTT. Its protein is CSVGANDNSPLHF.

The chain links TRBV5-4 to TRBJ2-2; 10 nucleotides align to TRBD1. Germline CDR1 reads SGHNT; CDR2 reads YYREEE (reference sequence). The trim removed 4 bases at V and 4 bases at J, leaving 7 bases unmatched. This CDR3 comprises 16 residues. CDR3 bases: TGTGCCAGCAGCACCTGGGACAGGGGATTCACCGGGGAGCTGTTTTTT. It encodes CASSTWDRGFTGELFF.

The chain carries TRBV9 and TRBJ2-5; D is possibly TRBD1 (6 bases). Germline CDR1 reads SGDLS; CDR2 reads YYNGEE. Trimming took off 3 bases at V and 5 bases at J, with 17 bases between the two ends. This CDR3 is 15 amino acids long. CDR3 amino acids: CASSGGPDSRETQYF. Here the CDR3 DNA reads TGTGCCAGCAGCGGAGGACCGGACAGTCGGGAGACCCAGTACTTC.

The V gene is TRBV6-1, the J gene TRBJ2-7; 8 nucleotides match TRBD1. This CDR3 is 15 amino acids long. Germline V gene lookup returns CDR1 MNHNS and CDR2 SASEGT. Trimming removed 6 bases from V and 1 base from J; junction bases left unmatched: 8. The CDR3: CASRRVTGESYEQYF. Here the CDR3 DNA reads TGTGCCAGCAGGAGGGTGACAGGGGAGTCCTACGAGCAGTACTTC.

The V call is TRBV7-9, the J call TRBJ2-5; possibly TRBD1 for D (6 bases). The CDR3 spans 12 residues. V lost 5 bases to trimming and J lost 3 bases, with 7 bases between them. CDR1 is SEHNR and CDR2 is FQNEAQ in the germline V gene (reference sequence). CDR3 DNA: TGTGCCAGCAGCCGGACAGAAGAGACCCAGTACTTC. It encodes CASSRTEETQYF.

The V gene is TRBV9, the J gene TRBJ1-4; D is perhaps TRBD1 (5 bases). V lost 3 bases and J lost 7, with 13 bases in between. The CDR3 totals 14 residues. Germline assignment: CDR1 SGDLS and CDR2 YYNGEE. This chain's CDR3 is CASSARDGTEKLFF. The CDR3 DNA reads TGTGCCAGCAGCGCCCGGGACGGGACTGAAAAACTGTTTTTT. Together with reference TRBV9 and TRBJ1-4, the CDR3 gives the full variable domain: DSGVTQTPKHLITATGQRVTLRCSPRSGDLSVYWYQQSLDQGLQFLIQYYNGEERAKGNILERFSAQQFPDLHSELNLSSLELGDSALYFCASSARDGTEKLFFGSGTQLSVL.

V gene TRBV9 combines with J gene TRBJ1-6, with D possibly being TRBD1 (5 bases). V lost 2 bases to trimming and J lost 6 bases, with 9 bases between them. CDR1 SGDLS and CDR2 YYNGEE come from the germline V gene. The CDR3 has 14 residues. The CDR3 nucleotides are TGTGCCAGCAGCGTCCCCGGGGCTAATTCACCCCTCCACTTT. Residues: CASSVPGANSPLHF. The full variable domain, rest sourced from reference TRBV9 and TRBJ1-6, is DSGVTQTPKHLITATGQRVTLRCSPRSGDLSVYWYQQSLDQGLQFLIQYYNGEERAKGNILERFSAQQFPDLHSELNLSSLELGDSALYFCASSVPGANSPLHFGNGTRLTVT.

Only a few counts were recorded for this clone. The chain recombines TRBV10-3 with TRBJ1-1; 10 bases are a match to TRBD1. With V trimmed by 4 bases and J by 7 bases, 3 bases remained unmatched. The germline V gene has CDR1 ENHRY and CDR2 SYGVKD. This CDR3 has 13 residues. The CDR3 loop is CAISGDRGSEAFF. In DNA, the CDR3 is TGTGCCATCAGTGGGGACAGGGGTAGTGAAGCTTTCTTT.

The V call is TRBV21-1, the J call TRBJ2-3; TRBD1 reflects the table's D call only, with no check against the DNA. TRBV21-1 is an annotated pseudogene. The CDR3 extends over 17 amino acids. The CDR3 DNA reads as TGTGCCAGCAGCAAAGCTCCACAGGGGAAAAGCACAGATACGCAGTATTTT. Amino acid sequence: CASSKAPQGKSTDTQYF.

A few counts support this clone. The J gene is TRBJ2-2, the V gene TRBV14; 7 bases line up with TRBD1. The germline gives CDR1 SGHDN, CDR2 FVKESK. J lost 6 bases, V lost 2 bases, and 12 bases had no gene match. The CDR3 consists of 17 residues. CDR3 DNA: TGTGCCAGCAGCCAAAGGGGACAGTCAAGAGGTTCCGGGGAGCTGTTTTTT. Translation: CASSQRGQSRGSGELFF.

V gene TRBV29-1 combines with J gene TRBJ1-1; a possible D gene is TRBD1 (5 bases). V was cut by 4 bases and J by 0 bases, with 9 bases left in between. Germline V lookup: CDR1 SQVTM, CDR2 ANQGSEA. This CDR3 is built from 13 residues. The DNA for the CDR3 is TGCAGCGTTGCGGGGCAGATGAACACTGAAGCTTTCTTT. Its protein is CSVAGQMNTEAFF.

The chain carries TRBV18 and TRBJ1-5; 8 nucleotides line up with TRBD1. The junction had 9 bases not matched to a gene; V was cut back by 4 bases and J by 4 bases. The germline gives CDR1 KGHSH, CDR2 LQKENI. CDR3 length: 16 residues. This CDR3 reads CASSRETGGLNQPQHF. As DNA, the CDR3 is TGTGCCAGCTCACGGGAAACAGGGGGTCTTAATCAGCCCCAGCATTTT.

This clone has a handful of counts. The chain uses TRBV29-1 and TRBJ2-5; 9 bases map to TRBD1. After removal of 7 bases from V and 4 bases from J, the junction contained 7 bases not matched to a gene. This CDR3 spans 13 amino acids. The germline CDR1 and CDR2 sequences are SQVTM and ANQGSEA. CDR3 sequence: CSAGEDRGETQYF. CDR3 DNA sequence: TGCAGCGCAGGAGAGGACAGGGGAGAGACCCAGTACTTC.

This clone was observed a few times. The V gene is TRBV7-6, the J gene TRBJ1-2; weak D call: TRBD1 (6 bases). CDR1 is SGHVS, CDR2 FNYEAQ, per germline. V was cut by 1 base and J by 5 bases, with 20 bases left in between. This CDR3 contains 17 residues. CDR3 DNA: TGTGCCAGCAGCTTAGATGGGGGGCTGGATACCACATATGGCTACACCTTC. Amino acids: CASSLDGGLDTTYGYTF.

The CDR3 loop is CAWTRTGGYGYTF. In nucleotides, the CDR3 is TGTGCCTGGACCAGGACAGGCGGGTATGGCTACACCTTC. The chain combines TRBV30 with TRBJ1-2; TRBD1 aligns across 7 bases. The V and J ends lost 4 bases and 5 bases, in that order; junction bases with no gene match: 7. CDR3 length: 13 amino acids. Looked up from germline, CDR1 is GTSNPN and CDR2 is SVGIG (reference sequence).

Only a few counts were recorded for this clone. The V gene is TRBV11-3, the J gene TRBJ2-2; D is undetermined. V lost 2 bases and J 1 base, leaving 5 bases between the germline ends. From germline, CDR1 is SGHNT and CDR2 YENEEA. The CDR3 is 14 residues long. CDR3 amino acids: CASSLLWNTGELFF. CDR3 bases: TGTGCCAGCAGCTTACTTTGGAACACCGGGGAGCTGTTTTTT.

This clone was seen a handful of times. The gene calls are TRBV5-6 and TRBJ2-2; D is undetermined. The CDR3 contains 14 residues. Trimming cost V 7 bases and J 0 bases, with 10 bases left between them. CDR1 is SGHDT, CDR2 YYEEEE, per germline. The CDR3 coding sequence is TGTGCCAGCGCTTCCAGGACGAACACCGGGGAGCTGTTTTTT. This sequence encodes CASASRTNTGELFF.

V usage is TRBV18 and J usage is TRBJ2-1; no definite D call. The CDR3 totals 14 residues. V gave up 0 bases and J gave up 7 bases, with 10 bases separating them. CDR1 and CDR2 (germline): KGHSH, LQKENI. CDR3 region: CASSPPKGGNEQFF. CDR3 coding DNA: TGTGCCAGCTCACCACCCAAGGGTGGGAATGAGCAGTTCTTC.

This clone was observed a handful of times. The J gene is TRBJ1-2, the V gene TRBV25-1, with TRBD1 identical over 7 bases. Germline assignment: CDR1 MGHDK and CDR2 SYGVNS. CDR3 length equals 13 residues. The V segment lost 3 bases and the J segment 4 bases; nucleotides outside the gene matches: 2. CDR3: CASSDRDSYGYTF. CDR3 DNA sequence: TGTGCCAGCAGTGACAGGGACAGCTATGGCTACACCTTC.

The chain is built from TRBV10-3 and TRBJ2-1; D remains ambiguous. Germline CDR1 reads ENHRY; CDR2 reads SYGVKD. Trimming removed 11 bases at V and 3 bases at J, with 20 bases between. This CDR3 is 15 amino acids long. The CDR3 bases are TGTGCCGCCACCCCGGGCCACAACAACTACAATGAGCAGTTCTTC. This encodes CAATPGHNNYNEQFF.

V gene TRBV15 combines with J gene TRBJ1-2, with 7 bases that match TRBD1. CDR1 LNHNV and CDR2 YYDKDF come from the germline V gene (reference sequence). V gave up 3 bases and J gave up 0 bases; unmatched junction bases: 4. The CDR3 consists of 15 residues. The CDR3 reads CATSSRQGSNYGYTF. CDR3 in DNA: TGTGCCACCAGCAGTAGACAGGGATCTAACTATGGCTACACCTTC.

This clone was seen a handful of times. The chain is built from TRBV14 and TRBJ2-2; D possibly uses TRBD1 or TRBD2 (5 bases each). The CDR3 spans 14 residues. The V gene's germline CDR1 is SGHDN and CDR2 FVKESK. The V and J ends lost 0 bases and 6 bases respectively, with 8 bases between them. The CDR3 region is CASSQDRGAGELFF. The DNA of the CDR3 is TGTGCCAGCAGCCAAGATCGGGGCGCCGGGGAGCTGTTTTTT.

Only a few counts were recorded for this clone. The chain couples TRBV28 to TRBJ1-3; D is unresolved. Germline loops: CDR1 MDHEN, CDR2 SYDVKM. V was trimmed by 3 bases and J by 3 bases, leaving 9 bases between them. This CDR3 contains 14 residues. CDR3 in DNA: TGTGCCAGCAGTTTCGGTAGTTTTGGAAACACCATATATTTT. Its protein product is CASSFGSFGNTIYF.

This clone was counted a few times. For the CDR3, the DNA is TGTGCCAGCAGTGAAAACCGGGACAGGGGGGAGCAGTACTTC. Its translation is CASSENRDRGEQYF. J is TRBJ2-7 and V is TRBV25-1; 11 bases agree with TRBD1. Germline loops: CDR1 MGHDK, CDR2 SYGVNS. Trimming removed 2 bases from V and 7 bases from J; junction bases left unmatched: 4. The CDR3 loop spans 14 amino acids.